The 31 T cell receptor beta chains in this list originate from one sample, sequenced in a study of blood T cell repertoires in COVID-19. Method: immunoSEQ multiplex PCR; TCRdb's copy keeps in-frame clones and lacks some. The repertoire has around 70,000 clones, about 80% of them found once; the top ten carry 15% to 19%. Sequencing used peripheral blood. All receptors come from a human donor in a cohort sampled during active COVID-19.

The gene calls are TRBV7-2 and TRBJ2-7; TRBD2 matches 10 bases. Germline lookup yields CDR1 SGHTA and CDR2 FQGNSA. Unmatched junction bases numbered 4, after V lost 1 base and J lost 4 bases. CDR3 length: 15 amino acids. CDR3 protein: CASSLDGTSEYEQYF. In nucleotides, the CDR3 is TGTGCCAGCAGCTTAGACGGGACTAGCGAGTACGAGCAGTACTTC.

In DNA form, the CDR3 reads TGCGCCAGCAGCTTTACAGGGTGGGGGGAGACCCAGTACTTC. Its protein product is CASSFTGWGETQYF. The chain joins TRBV5-1 to TRBJ2-5; a possible D gene is TRBD1 (6 bases). This CDR3 is built from 14 residues. The V gene lost 2 bases and the J gene lost 5 bases, with 13 bases spanning the gap. Germline CDR1 is SGHRS and CDR2 is YFSETQ.

V gene TRBV27 combines with J gene TRBJ2-7, with 14 bases fitting TRBD2. Trimming cost V 4 bases and J 7 bases; bases outside gene matches: 6. Germline V gene lookup returns CDR1 MNHEY and CDR2 SMNVEV (reference sequence). The CDR3 has 15 residues. The CDR3 region is CASSWGLAGVGEQYF. CDR3 nucleotide sequence: TGTGCCAGCAGTTGGGGACTAGCGGGAGTAGGGGAGCAGTACTTC.

The rearrangement joins TRBV5-1 to TRBJ2-5; TRBD1 aligns across 9 bases. Germline loops: CDR1 SGHRS, CDR2 YFSETQ. This CDR3 has 16 amino acids. The V segment lost 3 bases and the J segment 5 bases; nucleotides outside the gene matches: 11. The CDR3, as DNA: TGCGCCAGCAGCTGGTGGGGACAGGGAGGCGGGGAGACCCAGTACTTC. Translation: CASSWWGQGGGETQYF.

This clone has only one observation. The chain has TRBV7-9 and TRBJ1-1; no clear D gene. The CDR3 spans 18 residues. V was shortened by 3 bases and J by 0 bases, with 20 bases between the two germline ends. Germline CDR1 SEHNR, CDR2 FQNEAQ (reference sequence). CDR3 in amino acids: CASSFGNSLRTLNTEAFF. The CDR3 DNA reads as TGTGCCAGCAGCTTCGGGAACAGCCTACGAACACTGAACACTGAAGCTTTCTTT.

The rearrangement links TRBV29-1 to TRBJ2-2; TRBD1 agrees at 9 bases. The CDR3 spans 13 residues. CDR1 is SQVTM, CDR2 ANQGSEA, per germline. V dropped 7 bases and J dropped 3; count of bases not matched to a gene: 3. The CDR3 DNA follows: TGCAGCGCAGGACAGGGGTACACCGGGGAGCTGTTTTTT. Its protein is CSAGQGYTGELFF.

This rearrangement joins TRBV7-9 to TRBJ2-4; 12 bases are a match to TRBD1. Unmatched junction bases numbered 7, after V lost 4 bases and J lost 6 bases. Per the germline V gene, CDR1 is SEHNR and CDR2 is FQNEAQ (reference sequence). CDR3 length: 16 residues. CDR3 residues: CASSSIRGQGANIQYF. The DNA for the CDR3 is TGTGCCAGCAGCTCGATACGGGGACAGGGGGCAAACATTCAGTACTTC.

This chain connects TRBV4-3 to TRBJ2-1; 9 nucleotides agree with TRBD1. V shed 0 bases, J shed 6 bases, and the junction held 9 bases outside the gene matches. The CDR3 is made up of 17 amino acids. Germline V gene sequence: CDR1 LGHNA, CDR2 YSLEER. The CDR3 region has the DNA TGCGCCAGCAGCCAAGATGGGACAGGGTCTCCTGGCAATGAGCAGTTCTTC. As protein: CASSQDGTGSPGNEQFF.

The chain combines TRBV5-1 with TRBJ2-1, with TRBD2 identical over 8 bases. Per germline, CDR1 SGHRS and CDR2 YFSETQ. The CDR3 is made up of 16 amino acids. Trimming removed 3 bases from V and 0 bases from J; junction bases left unmatched: 5. The CDR3 coding sequence is TGCGCCAGCAGCTCGGGAGGGACGAGCTCCTACAATGAGCAGTTCTTC. It yields the protein CASSSGGTSSYNEQFF. The entire variable domain, with the rest obtained from reference TRBV5-1 and TRBJ2-1, is as follows: KAGVTQTPRYLIKTRGQQVTLSCSPISGHRSVSWYQQTPGQGLQFLFEYFSETQRNKGNFPGRFSGRQFSNSRSEMNVSTLELGDSALYLCASSSGGTSSYNEQFFGPGTRLTVL.

The chain couples TRBV11-2 to TRBJ1-2, with 8 positions matching TRBD1. V dropped 1 base and J dropped 2; count of bases not matched to a gene: 6. Germline CDR1 reads SGHAT; CDR2 reads FQNNGV. CDR3 length: 16 residues. The CDR3 loop is CASSLAGTGGNYGYTF. CDR3 bases: TGTGCCAGCAGCTTAGCCGGGACAGGCGGGAACTATGGCTACACCTTC.

V and J are TRBV5-1 and TRBJ2-3; unclear D gene. Germline CDR1 SGHRS, CDR2 YFSETQ. The CDR3 runs to 14 residues. Trimming removed 2 bases from V and 2 bases from J, with 9 bases in between. CDR3 sequence (DNA): TGCGCCAGCAGCTTTGGCGGCTACACAGATACGCAGTATTTT. This encodes CASSFGGYTDTQYF.

This chain joins TRBV11-2 and TRBJ2-6; 8 bases map to TRBD2. The V gene end was trimmed by 4 bases and the J gene end by 3 bases; junction bases not matched to a gene: 5. The CDR3 totals 16 residues. From germline, CDR1 is SGHAT and CDR2 FQNNGV. This chain's CDR3 is CASSSSGGDGANVLTF. The CDR3 DNA is TGTGCCAGCAGCTCGTCGGGAGGGGATGGGGCCAACGTCCTGACTTTC.

The chain is built from TRBV3-1 (or the pseudogene TRBV3-2) and TRBJ2-5, with 7 bases identical to TRBD2. Germline loops: CDR1 LGHDT, CDR2 YNNKEL (reference sequence). This CDR3 region has 15 residues. With 1 base clipped from V and 4 bases from J, the junction kept 6 bases outside the gene matches. This CDR3 is CASSQVRTSRETQYF. Written as DNA, the CDR3 is TGTGCCAGCAGCCAAGTTAGGACTAGTAGAGAGACCCAGTACTTC.

This clone was detected once. V gene TRBV2 combines with J gene TRBJ1-6; maybe TRBD1 (5 bases). The V gene's germline CDR1 is SNHLY and CDR2 FYNNEI. V was trimmed by 1 base and J by 5 bases, leaving 9 bases between them. The CDR3 sequence is 15 residues long. The CDR3 nucleotides read TGTGCCAGCAGTGAAGGGCAGGGAAATAATTCACCCCTCCACTTT. This encodes CASSEGQGNNSPLHF.

Regarding this clone: Other DNA sequences in the sample encode the same CDR3. The chain is built from TRBV29-1 and TRBJ2-5; maybe TRBD1 (5 bases). This CDR3 contains 12 residues. V was pared by 2 bases and J by 5 bases, with 9 bases between. Per the germline V gene, CDR1 is SQVTM and CDR2 is ANQGSEA. The CDR3: CSVEQGRETQYF. CDR3 DNA sequence: TGCAGCGTTGAACAGGGTAGGGAGACCCAGTACTTC.

The chain uses TRBV5-1 and TRBJ1-4; D gene unclear. The V end was cut by 1 base, the J end by 8 bases, with 9 bases between. The CDR3 is 13 residues long. Per the germline V gene, CDR1 is SGHRS and CDR2 is YFSETQ. CDR3 nucleotide sequence: TGCGCCAGCAGCTTGTTAACAGAAGAAAAACTGTTTTTT. Residues: CASSLLTEEKLFF. Together with reference TRBV5-1 and TRBJ1-4, the CDR3 gives the full variable domain: KAGVTQTPRYLIKTRGQQVTLSCSPISGHRSVSWYQQTPGQGLQFLFEYFSETQRNKGNFPGRFSGRQFSNSRSEMNVSTLELGDSALYLCASSLLTEEKLFFGSGTQLSVL.

There are a few counts of this clone. The chain carries TRBV7-8 and TRBJ1-5, with a weak D call TRBD1 (6 bases). Germline CDR1 is SGHVS and CDR2 is FQNEAQ. The CDR3 covers 19 residues. Trimming shortened V by 0 bases and J by 1 base, and 19 bases separated the two germline ends. In DNA, the CDR3 is TGTGCCAGCAGCTTAGCAGGGGGTGGTTTGGGCGCAAGCAATCAGCCCCAGCATTTT. Translated, it gives CASSLAGGGLGASNQPQHF.

J is TRBJ2-7 and V is TRBV18; D is possibly TRBD2 (6 bases). This CDR3 is built from 14 residues. Germline V CDR1 and CDR2: KGHSH, LQKENI. The V and J ends lost 6 bases and 0 bases respectively, with 12 bases between them. The DNA of the CDR3 is TGTGCCAGCTCTTCGGAGGGCAGCTCCTACGAGCAGTACTTC. It translates to CASSSEGSSYEQYF.

This chain links TRBV5-1 with TRBJ2-7, with 14 bases identical to TRBD2. Germline V CDR1 and CDR2: SGHRS, YFSETQ. V trimming: 1 base; J trimming: 0 bases; junction bases outside the gene matches: 12. This CDR3 region has 20 residues. In nucleotides, the CDR3 is TGCGCCAGCAGCTTGAGGTTTGGGACTAGCGGGAGCCGAAGCTCCTACGAGCAGTACTTC. It codes for CASSLRFGTSGSRSSYEQYF.

V and J are TRBV5-1 and TRBJ2-3, with D possibly TRBD2 on 5 matching bases. The V gene lost 0 bases and the J gene lost 2 bases, with 13 bases spanning the gap. Germline lookup yields CDR1 SGHRS and CDR2 YFSETQ. The CDR3 sequence is 16 residues long. As DNA, the CDR3 is TGCGCCAGCAGCTTGGAAGGTCGGGGTATCACAGATACGCAGTATTTT. It codes for CASSLEGRGITDTQYF.

This chain links TRBV5-1 with TRBJ2-7, with 10 bases identical to TRBD2. The CDR3 totals 14 residues. V shed 4 bases and J 3 bases; nucleotides not matched to a gene: 4. Per germline, CDR1 SGHRS and CDR2 YFSETQ. CDR3 nucleotides: TGCGCCAGCAGCGGGACTAGCGCCAGCTACGAGCAGTACTTC. This encodes CASSGTSASYEQYF. The whole variable domain, filled in from reference TRBV5-1 and TRBJ2-7, reads KAGVTQTPRYLIKTRGQQVTLSCSPISGHRSVSWYQQTPGQGLQFLFEYFSETQRNKGNFPGRFSGRQFSNSRSEMNVSTLELGDSALYLCASSGTSASYEQYFGPGTRLTVT.

This chain connects TRBV4-1 to TRBJ1-3; TRBD1 matches 11 bases. V lost 4 bases and J lost 1; bases outside the gene matches: 9. In germline, CDR1 is MGHRA, CDR2 YSYEKL. The length of the CDR3 is 18 residues. The CDR3, as DNA: TGCGCCAGCAGCCGCTTTCCGGGACAGGGGGTATCTGGAAACACCATATATTTT. Translation gives CASSRFPGQGVSGNTIYF.

The chain carries TRBV20-1 and TRBJ2-7, with TRBD2 identical over 8 bases. Germline CDR1 reads DFQATT; CDR2 reads SNEGSKA (reference sequence). The CDR3 has 11 amino acids. J gave up 6 bases and V 5 bases, and 3 bases lay outside the gene matches. The CDR3 is CSARLASEQYF. CDR3 coding DNA: TGCAGTGCTCGACTAGCGTCCGAGCAGTACTTC.

The V and J genes are TRBV9 and TRBJ2-1; D may be TRBD1 (6 bases). Germline CDR1 is SGDLS and CDR2 is YYNGEE. CDR3 size: 15 residues. V was cut by 4 bases and J by 0 bases, with 11 bases left in between. DNA of the CDR3: TGTGCCAGCAGCACCCGACAGGCCTCCTACAATGAGCAGTTCTTC. Encoded protein: CASSTRQASYNEQFF.

This clone was seen just once. In DNA, the CDR3 is TGCGCCAGCAGTGGCCGCCGGGGAGAGGGCACAGATACGCAGTATTTT. Amino acids: CASSGRRGEGTDTQYF. J is TRBJ2-3 and V is TRBV10-1, with TRBD2 as a possible D gene (5 bases). CDR3 size: 16 residues. Germline CDR1 reads WNHNN; CDR2 reads SYGVQD (reference sequence). V lost 4 bases, J lost 1 base, and 15 bases lay in between.

This chain connects TRBV10-3 to TRBJ1-5; 7 bases align to TRBD1. V dropped 3 bases and J dropped 0; count of bases not matched to a gene: 5. Looked up from germline, CDR1 is ENHRY and CDR2 is SYGVKD. There are 16 residues in the CDR3. The CDR3 is CAISERQGGSNQPQHF. CDR3 nucleotides: TGTGCCATCAGTGAACGACAGGGAGGTAGCAATCAGCCCCAGCATTTT.

This clone was counted a single time. The chain employs TRBV5-4 and TRBJ1-1; 8 nucleotides agree with TRBD1. This CDR3 spans 13 amino acids. Trimming took 3 bases from V and 4 from J; bases not matched to a gene: 2. CDR1 is SGHNT, CDR2 YYREEE, per germline (reference sequence). CDR3 nucleotide sequence: TGTGCCAGCAGCTCACAGGGGGGCACTGAAGCTTTCTTT. Translated: CASSSQGGTEAFF.

Of note for this clone: The same CDR3 can be traced to other DNA sequences in this sample. This chain connects TRBV5-6 to TRBJ2-1; 8 nucleotides align to TRBD2. CDR3 size: 14 residues. CDR1 and CDR2 from the germline V gene are SGHDT and YYEEEE. The V segment lost 0 bases and the J segment 7 bases; nucleotides outside the gene matches: 3. The CDR3 spells CASSLGRGANEQFF. CDR3 DNA sequence: TGTGCCAGCAGCTTGGGGCGGGGGGCTAATGAGCAGTTCTTC.

The rearrangement links TRBV5-5 to TRBJ2-7; 7 bases are a match to TRBD1. CDR3 length equals 14 residues. Germline CDR1 is SGHKS and CDR2 is YYEKEE (reference sequence). Trimming at V came to 5 bases and at J to 0 bases, leaving 5 bases not matched to a gene. The CDR3: CASRPGQDSYEQYF. CDR3 bases: TGTGCCAGCAGACCTGGACAGGACTCCTACGAGCAGTACTTC.

This clone appeared a few times. This chain joins TRBV5-6 and TRBJ2-7, with 8 bases lining up with TRBD2. CDR1 and CDR2 from the germline V gene are SGHDT and YYEEEE. This CDR3 has 15 residues. V shed 5 bases, J shed 4 bases, and the junction held 11 bases outside the gene matches. This CDR3 is CASSSLSGSNYEQYF. The CDR3 nucleotides are TGTGCCAGCAGTTCTCTGAGCGGGAGTAATTACGAGCAGTACTTC.

In its sample, this clone is large. The V and J genes are TRBV6-1 and TRBJ2-5; 11 nucleotides align to TRBD2. CDR1 and CDR2 from the germline V gene are MNHNS and SASEGT. This CDR3 has 16 amino acids. The V gene end was trimmed by 3 bases and the J gene end by 2 bases; junction bases not matched to a gene: 5. The CDR3 protein is CASSEWTSGSQETQYF. The DNA for the CDR3 is TGTGCCAGCAGTGAGTGGACTAGCGGGTCACAAGAGACCCAGTACTTC.